What follows are 24 T cell receptor beta chains derived from one specimen sequenced in a study of T cell repertoires in cytomegalovirus infection. TCRdb independently ran MiXCR on the reads; one entry per CDR3 protein. The sample comprises roughly 990,000 distinct CDR3 sequences, 30% to 40% of which are singletons, and under 15% rests with the top ten. No antigen has been identified for these receptors. Specimen: cultured CD8+ T cells from PBMCs, collected from culture after CMV antigen stimulation. These receptors were collected from a human donor in good health (CMV status not recorded). Some clones in this sample may be carry-over from other donors' samples.

In this sample, this clonotype turned up a few times. V and J are TRBV27 and TRBJ2-1; perhaps TRBD2 as D (6 bases). In germline, CDR1 is MNHEY, CDR2 SMNVEV (reference sequence). The CDR3 is 11 residues long. Trimming pared 5 bases from V and 12 bases from J, leaving 11 bases between. This CDR3 is CASSLGGLQFF. CDR3 sequence (DNA): TGTGCCAGCAGTCTTGGGGGGTTGCAGTTCTTC.

In this sample, this clonotype turned up many times. The rearrangement joins TRBV7-2 to TRBJ1-6, with D perhaps TRBD1 (5 bases). V was trimmed by 1 base and J by 7 bases, leaving 11 bases between them. The CDR3 runs 15 residues. Per the germline V gene, CDR1 is SGHTA and CDR2 is FQGNSA. CDR3 sequence: CASSLVLGGNSPLHF. The CDR3 DNA reads TGTGCCAGCAGCTTAGTCCTGGGGGGAAATTCACCCCTCCACTTT.

With regard to this clonotype: This may be a read error, as it is one base from a much larger clone. This rearrangement joins TRBV7-8 to TRBJ1-2; D is unresolved. CDR3 length: 13 residues. The germline gives CDR1 SGHVS, CDR2 FQNEAQ. CDR3 amino acids: CVSSKEGIYGYTF. The CDR3 coding sequence is TGTGTCAGCAGCAAGGAAGGGATCTATGGCTACACCTTC.

This clonotype was detected many times. This chain's CDR3 is CASSPRLVGNEQFF. The CDR3 nucleotides read TGTGCCAGTAGTCCGCGACTAGTCGGTAATGAGCAGTTCTTC. The J gene is TRBJ2-1, the V gene TRBV19, with D possibly being TRBD2 (6 bases). This CDR3 region has 14 residues. V lost 5 bases to trimming and J lost 7 bases, with 15 bases between them. CDR1 LNHDA and CDR2 SQIVND come from the germline V gene (reference sequence). The full variable domain, with the rest looked up from reference TRBV19 and TRBJ2-1, is DGGITQSPKYLFRKEGQNVTLSCEQNLNHDAMYWYRQDPGQGLRLIYYSQIVNDFQKGDIAEGYSVSREKKESFPLTVTSAQKNPTAFYLCASSPRLVGNEQFFGPGTRLTVL.

This clonotype was seen more than once but under ten times. The chain recombines TRBV7-6 with TRBJ2-4; a possible D gene is TRBD1 (6 bases). The CDR3 runs to 15 residues. Between the trimmed V and J ends, which lost 5 bases and 6 bases, there was a span of 17 bases. The germline V gene encodes CDR1 SGHVS and CDR2 FNYEAQ. CDR3 loop: CASSSPDSAGNIQYF. The CDR3 bases are TGTGCCAGCAGCAGCCCGGACAGTGCGGGAAACATTCAGTACTTC.

This clonotype was seen a single time. The chain joins TRBV24-1 to TRBJ2-2; D possibly corresponds to TRBD1 (5 bases). Germline V lookup: CDR1 KGHDR, CDR2 SFDVKD. This CDR3 is 14 amino acids long. Trimming took off 1 base at V and 6 bases at J, with 8 bases between the two ends. CDR3 sequence reads: CATSDFRVSGELFF. CDR3 DNA sequence: TGTGCCACCAGTGATTTCAGGGTATCCGGGGAGCTGTTTTTT.

Concerning this clonotype: A much bigger clone sits one base away, suggesting this may be a read error. The chain is built from TRBV7-8 and TRBJ2-5; D may be TRBD1 (5 bases). In germline, CDR1 is SGHVS, CDR2 FQNEAQ. There are 17 residues in the CDR3. CDR3 loop: CVSSLSFSGHSQETQYF. In nucleotides, the CDR3 is TGTGTCAGCAGCTTAAGTTTTTCCGGACATTCTCAAGAGACCCAGTACTTC.

The chain links TRBV5-5 to TRBJ1-1; 9 positions match TRBD1. The CDR3 sequence is 15 residues long. With 7 bases clipped from V and 4 bases from J, the junction kept 11 bases outside the gene matches. Germline CDR1 is SGHKS and CDR2 is YYEKEE (reference sequence). The CDR3 loop reads CASFGHGQGSTEAFF. In DNA form, the CDR3 reads TGTGCCAGCTTCGGGCATGGACAGGGGTCCACTGAAGCTTTCTTT. Supplemented by reference TRBV5-5 and TRBJ1-1, the full variable domain reads DAGVTQSPTHLIKTRGQQVTLRCSPISGHKSVSWYQQVLGQGPQFIFQYYEKEERGRGNFPDRFSARQFPNYSSELNVNALLLGDSALYLCASFGHGQGSTEAFFGQGTRLTVV.

This clonotype showed up many times. This chain joins TRBV7-6 and TRBJ2-3; TRBD2 aligns across 11 bases. The V segment lost 1 base and the J segment 1 base; nucleotides outside the gene matches: 10. Germline values: CDR1 SGHVS, CDR2 FNYEAQ. CDR3 length equals 19 residues. CDR3 amino acids: CASSLVGTSGGRGTDTQYF. Written as DNA, the CDR3 is TGTGCCAGCAGCTTAGTAGGAACTAGCGGGGGCCGGGGCACAGATACGCAGTATTTT.

V usage is TRBV5-5 and J usage is TRBJ1-2; 12 bases line up with TRBD1. The CDR3 is 18 amino acids. The V gene's germline CDR1 is SGHKS and CDR2 YYEKEE (reference sequence). Trimming removed 0 bases from V and 8 bases from J; junction bases left unmatched: 14. CDR3 loop: CASSLAGTGGAKTHGYTF. The CDR3 DNA is TGTGCCAGCAGCTTGGCAGGGACAGGGGGCGCGAAGACTCACGGCTACACCTTC.

This clonotype was counted only a few times. The genes are TRBV5-1 and TRBJ2-5, with 9 bases identical to TRBD1. The CDR3 extends over 15 amino acids. Germline V gene sequence: CDR1 SGHRS, CDR2 YFSETQ. With 4 bases clipped from V and 2 bases from J, the junction kept 6 bases outside the gene matches. The CDR3: CASSLDRGPQETQYF. In DNA form, the CDR3 reads TGCGCCAGCAGCCTGGACAGGGGCCCTCAAGAGACCCAGTACTTC.

In its sample, this clonotype was seen a few times. The CDR3, as DNA: TGCGCCAGCAGCCAAGAACCAGCCGGGACTCGTCAGCCCCAGCATTTT. Protein product: CASSQEPAGTRQPQHF. The chain joins TRBV4-3 to TRBJ1-5, with D perhaps matching TRBD1 (5 bases). The CDR3 has 16 residues. Germline loops: CDR1 LGHNA, CDR2 YSLEER. The V and J ends lost 0 bases and 6 bases respectively, with 15 bases between them.

This clonotype has just a few counts. The rearrangement uses TRBV12-5 and TRBJ1-6; D unresolved. CDR3 length equals 13 residues. Trimming took off 6 bases at V and 4 bases at J, with 7 bases between the two ends. CDR1 and CDR2 from the germline V gene are LGHNT and FRNRAP. Written as DNA, the CDR3 is TGTGCTAGTGGAGGATTATATAATTCACCCCTCCACTTT. It specifies CASGGLYNSPLHF. Based on the CDR3 plus reference TRBV12-5 and TRBJ1-6, the full variable domain is DARVTQTPRHKVTEMGQEVTMRCQPILGHNTVFWYRQTMMQGLELLAYFRNRAPLDDSGMPKDRFSAEMPDATLATLKIQPSEPRDSAVYFCASGGLYNSPLHFGNGTRLTVT.

This clonotype has only a few counts. This sequence joins TRBV5-5 and TRBJ1-1, with D perhaps matching TRBD1 (5 bases). The V gene's germline CDR1 is SGHKS and CDR2 YYEKEE (reference sequence). Trimming left V 1 base short and J 0 bases short, with 10 bases between. This CDR3 has 15 residues. CDR3 nucleotides: TGTGCCAGCAGCTTGAGGGGCAGTGTGAACACTGAAGCTTTCTTT. Translated: CASSLRGSVNTEAFF.

The J gene is TRBJ2-2, the V gene TRBV27; D is unresolved. The germline CDR1 and CDR2 sequences are MNHEY and SMNVEV (reference sequence). V shed 1 base and J shed 4 bases, with 13 bases lying between them. The CDR3 extends over 16 amino acids. The CDR3: CASSLFVPIATGELFF. CDR3 in DNA: TGTGCCAGCAGTTTATTTGTCCCTATCGCCACCGGGGAGCTGTTTTTT.

V is TRBV20-1 and J is TRBJ2-1; 10 nucleotides line up with TRBD2. The J segment lost 1 base and the V segment lost 3 bases, leaving 3 bases of the junction unmatched. The CDR3 totals 15 residues. Germline CDR1 is DFQATT and CDR2 is SNEGSKA (reference sequence). The CDR3 is CSARASGGSYNEQFF. CDR3 in DNA: TGCAGTGCTAGGGCTAGCGGGGGTTCCTACAATGAGCAGTTCTTC.

This sequence joins TRBV19 and TRBJ1-5, with D possibly matching TRBD1 (5 bases). Trimming shortened V by 0 bases and J by 1 base, and 10 bases separated the two germline ends. Germline V gene sequence: CDR1 LNHDA, CDR2 SQIVND (reference sequence). CDR3 size: 16 residues. The CDR3 nucleotides are TGTGCCAGTAGTATAGAAGAGGGGAGGAGCAATCAGCCCCAGCATTTT. Translated: CASSIEEGRSNQPQHF.

The sample holds many counts of this clonotype. The V and J genes are TRBV7-2 and TRBJ2-3, with 10 bases matching TRBD1. Germline loops: CDR1 SGHTA, CDR2 FQGNSA. This CDR3 is built from 15 residues. The trim removed 5 bases at V and 2 bases at J, leaving 4 bases unmatched. The CDR3 loop is CASSQTGGATDTQYF. Here the CDR3 DNA reads TGTGCCAGCAGCCAGACAGGGGGCGCCACAGATACGCAGTATTTT.

This clonotype was detected only a few times. V and J are TRBV2 and TRBJ1-2; D gene ambiguous. Germline CDR1 is SNHLY and CDR2 is FYNNEI. V was clipped by 2 bases and J by 4 bases, with 11 bases between them. The CDR3 runs to 14 residues. This chain's CDR3 is CASSESASGYGYTF. CDR3 coding DNA: TGTGCCAGCAGTGAATCGGCATCGGGCTATGGCTACACCTTC.

The chain couples TRBV19 to TRBJ1-1; no clear D. This CDR3 comprises 14 residues. V lost 5 bases and J 1 base, leaving 11 bases between the germline ends. CDR1 is LNHDA and CDR2 is SQIVND in the germline V gene (reference sequence). CDR3 coding DNA: TGTGCCAGTAGTGGCGGTGACACGAACACTGAAGCTTTCTTT. Translation: CASSGGDTNTEAFF. The full variable domain, in which reference TRBV19 and TRBJ1-1 provide the parts outside the CDR3, is DGGITQSPKYLFRKEGQNVTLSCEQNLNHDAMYWYRQDPGQGLRLIYYSQIVNDFQKGDIAEGYSVSREKKESFPLTVTSAQKNPTAFYLCASSGGDTNTEAFFGQGTRLTVV.

As DNA, the CDR3 is TGTGCCAGTAGTACCACGGGACTAGCGGGGGGAGTATACGAGCAGTACTTC. It yields the protein CASSTTGLAGGVYEQYF. This chain uses TRBV19 with TRBJ2-7; 15 bases are a match to TRBD2. Unmatched junction bases numbered 8, after V lost 4 bases and J lost 4 bases. CDR1 and CDR2 (germline): LNHDA, SQIVND (reference sequence). This CDR3 is 17 amino acids long.

The table lists this clonotype with a few counts. The chain couples TRBV12-3 or TRBV12-4 to TRBJ2-5, with D hard to call. Deletions cut 2 bases from V and 10 bases from J, with 11 bases between. The CDR3 loop spans 12 amino acids. The DNA for the CDR3 is TGTGCCAGCAGTTTACCGCCTTGGGACCAGTACTTC. Protein: CASSLPPWDQYF.

At least ten counts were recorded for this clonotype. The chain is built from TRBV7-8 and TRBJ1-2, with unresolved D. The ends were cut back, 3 bases at V and 13 bases at J, with 18 bases in the middle. The CDR3 is 13 amino acids. Looked up from germline, CDR1 is SGHVS and CDR2 is FQNEAQ. CDR3 nucleotides: TGTGCCAGCAGCTTCGTTACGACCGACTCCTTCACCTTC. This codes for CASSFVTTDSFTF.

This clonotype was counted only a few times. The chain joins TRBV12-3 or TRBV12-4 to TRBJ2-1, with 7 bases lining up with TRBD2. This CDR3 region has 15 residues. The trim removed 7 bases at V and 0 bases at J, leaving 6 bases unmatched. In DNA, the CDR3 is TGTGCCAGCATCGAAGCGGGGTTCTCCTACAATGAGCAGTTCTTC. It is translated as CASIEAGFSYNEQFF.